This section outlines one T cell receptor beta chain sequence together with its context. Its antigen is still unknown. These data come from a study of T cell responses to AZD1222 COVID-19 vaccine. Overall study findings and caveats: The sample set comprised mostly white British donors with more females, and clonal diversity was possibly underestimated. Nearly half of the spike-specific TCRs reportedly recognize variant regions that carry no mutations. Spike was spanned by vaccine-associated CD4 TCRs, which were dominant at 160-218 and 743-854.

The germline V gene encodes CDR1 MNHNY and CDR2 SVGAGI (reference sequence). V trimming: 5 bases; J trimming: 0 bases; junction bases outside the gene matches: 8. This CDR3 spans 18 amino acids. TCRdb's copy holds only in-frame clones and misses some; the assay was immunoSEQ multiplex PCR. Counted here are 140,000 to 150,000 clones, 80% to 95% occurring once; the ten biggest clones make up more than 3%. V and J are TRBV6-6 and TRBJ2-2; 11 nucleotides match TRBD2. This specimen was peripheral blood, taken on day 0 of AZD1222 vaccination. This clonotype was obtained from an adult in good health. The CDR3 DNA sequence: TGTGCCAGCAGTCAAAGGCGACTAGCGGGAACGAACACCGGGGAGCTGTTTTTT. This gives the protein CASSQRRLAGTNTGELFF.